This T cell receptor beta chain was sequenced for a study of cytomegalovirus exposure and HLA in healthy donors (dated by TCRdb to 2016 to 2017). General notes on the study: According to an earlier analysis of several hundred of the donors, 150 million to 200 million T cells yielded 90 million to 130 million unique TCR beta sequences and about 300 Gb of sequence data. About 280 gigabases of sequencing data and roughly 80 million unique TCR sequences made up an early release that covered approximately 650 HLA-typed donors. The genetic ancestry cluster associated with self-reported Caucasian donors included 70% to 85% of the roughly 410 genotyped donors. The study aimed to test whether signatures of past pathogen exposure could be identified by cataloging public T cell receptors. Using immunosequencing, the study profiled T cell repertoires from around 680 subjects and related those repertoires to cytomegalovirus serostatus. A separate validation cohort of roughly 120 different subjects was used in addition to the roughly 620-subject first cohort. High-throughput TCR immunosequencing, statistical association of individual TCRs with disease status, and machine learning were combined to predict cytomegalovirus infection status. A later analysis re-analyzed previously published TCR beta repertoires from 660 or so donors and added high-resolution HLA genotyping to study TCR occurrence patterns. In the later analysis, no new phenotypic data were used to find candidate immune exposures; instead, reliance was placed on TCR beta sequences and their occurrence across donors. An earlier analysis of 587 of the donors used high-throughput TCR beta sequencing to judge whether each TCR beta V gene segment behaved as functional or pseudogenic. Donor age, sex, ethnicity and CMV serostatus were compiled together with the repertoire data. A later genetic analysis took genome-wide SNP genotypes for 398 of the 666 donors and used that subset as a discovery cohort. Every discovery cohort repertoire had been produced on one sequencing platform. Class I and class II HLA loci were covered by the typing at four-digit resolution. The number of donors typed differed by locus, with 629-630 for A, B, C, DRB1 and DQB1, more than 500 for DQA1, 600 to 610 for DPA1, and around 450 for DPB1. Because of strong linkage in the cohort, roughly five DR-DQ haplotypes were treated as single units for association and clustering. On average, over 200,000 unique TCR beta nucleotide sequences were sequenced per donor among 398 genotyped donors of the cohort, with about 17% of those sequences being non-productive.

CDR1 and CDR2 are read off the germline V gene (reference sequence) as SGHNT and YYREEE. Trimmed from V: 4 bases; trimmed from J: 8 bases; junction bases lacking a gene match: 2. The CDR3 spans 12 residues, from the cysteine through the phenylalanine. The sequence is cut down to CDR3 DNA, 36 bases in frame from base 1. This clone appeared a single time. Its cognate antigen has yet to be identified. Qualities for individual bases were not recorded, and no much larger clone is one base off. The library was prepared using the immunoSEQ multiplex PCR assay. A mixture of 60 forward primers for TCR Vbeta segments and 13 reverse primers for TCR Jbeta segments was used in the multiplex PCR. A multiplex PCR assay on genomic DNA amplified the CDR3 region of rearranged TCR beta genes. The amplified TCR beta libraries were sequenced on the Illumina HiSeq System as 87-base-pair reads. The authors' analysis ran thus. A later analysis tallied 70 million to 100 million unique TCR beta chains across the 666 repertoires, and some 10 million of those chains were shared by two or more donors. Raw reads were error-corrected and collapsed into unique sequences by a nearest-neighbor algorithm in which closely related sequences were merged to remove PCR and sequencing errors. To assign V, D and J gene segments, CDR3 sequences were aligned to IMGT reference sequences. For a sequence to be retained, a match of at least six nucleotides was required to both a V gene segment and a J gene segment. Rearrangements were classified as productive when the CDR3 lacked stop codons and remained in frame with V and J, and all other rearrangements were classified as non-productive. CDR3 was defined by IMGT convention, running from the second conserved V-encoded cysteine to the conserved J-encoded phenylalanine. In an earlier analysis of 500 to 650 of the donors, sequences lacking an unambiguous match to a single V gene segment were excluded. In an earlier analysis of roughly 500 of the donors, V segments were called functional above 56.7% productive rearrangements and were called segregating when the between-donor standard deviation exceeded 5%. A statistical classification framework was built for diagnosing cytomegalovirus status from the catalog of TCR beta chain sequences. In a later analysis, V and J genes were assigned by comparing TCR nucleotide sequences against IMGT/GENE-DB human TR gene sequences. The TCRdist pipeline was used in a later analysis to assign CDR3 sequences and most-parsimonious VDJ recombination scenarios. A later analysis defined each TCR beta chain by its CDR3 amino acid sequence plus V-gene family, and excluded reads lacking a unique V-gene family. As a way to deal with suspected cross-contamination and a sequencing artifact, a later analysis dropped 450 to 600 nucleotide sequences that were highly shared and had low generation probability. A later analysis calculated a clonal expansion index for each public chain from normalized within-repertoire ranks of inferred template counts. In a later analysis, generation probabilities were computed using a VDJ recombination model fitted to out-of-frame rearrangements, and the results were checked against IGoR. Hypergeometric tests were used in a later analysis to score TCR-TCR, TCR-HLA and TCR-CMV co-occurrence, with a repertoire-size bias correction applied to the TCR pairs. A later analysis estimated false discovery rates by permuting HLA or CMV assignments 20 times. In a later analysis, co-occurring TCRs were grouped using DBSCAN, with TCRdist sequence similarity added in when clustering inside HLA-allele-positive subsets. Co-occurrence clustering excluded repertoires with fewer than 30,000 or more than 120,000 public chains, plus five with anomalous nucleotide sharing. TCRdb limited this immuneACCESS table to in-frame rearrangements with V and J called. A share of clones is missing; checked studies link under half to unresolved V genes, and the rest is unexplained. V, J and clone size are those of that table, while D and trimming were read from the DNA. This sample holds 100,000 to 150,000 clones; roughly 82% were observed only once. Clones ranked in the top ten supply about 4.3% of the sample.

General conclusions and limits of the study: Strong co-occurrence of HLA alleles, especially DR and DQ, made assigning TCR associations to individual alleles difficult. Several of the top co-occurrence clusters appeared to be linked to parvovirus B19, influenza, CMV and Epstein-Barr virus, according to a later analysis. Three of the identified cytomegalovirus-associated TCR beta chains were confirmed in vitro to be specific for cytomegalovirus antigens. A cluster of highly shared sequence variants was judged likely to be a technical artifact of the sequencing pipeline. The earlier analysis of nearly 600 of the donors excluded some 15 rarely observed V segments, including chromosome 9 orphons, because counts were too low. An association between a missense DCLRE1C variant and V-gene and J-gene trimming of TCR beta chains was found in a later genetic analysis and replicated in an independent cohort. In this cohort, only TCR beta chains were sequenced, and detectable features were limited by the absence of alpha or paired-chain data. A later analysis found that TCR association rates varied across HLA loci, with DRB1 alleles showing the most associated TCRs and HLA-C alleles the fewest. Specific HLA alleles were associated with around 18,000 TCR beta sequences at a false discovery rate of 0.05 in a later analysis. The study listed 150 to 200 TCR beta chains as associated with cytomegalovirus. Some IMGT-functional V segments, including TRBV6-2 and TRBV6-3, could not be distinguished by the 87-base-pair reads and were therefore excluded. According to a later genetic analysis, donors in an Asian-associated ancestry cluster had fewer N-insertions in productive TCRs than the approximately 650-donor mean. A further reported finding was that TCR beta sequences accurately predicted the HLA-A and HLA-B alleles for most subjects in the first cohort. Because HLA typing was missing for some donors at each locus, association tests included only the typed subset. The authors suggested that the approach could potentially be extended to other disease states and immunological phenotypes. A later analysis found that most CMV-associated TCR beta chains appeared HLA-restricted, with HLA associations seemingly driven largely by CMV exposure. Roughly uniform sequencing depth across donors was assumed in presence/absence analyses, although this assumption may not hold. In an earlier analysis of about 600 of the donors, most TCR beta V segments appeared in productive rearrangements about 90% or about 30% of the time, broadly matching IMGT annotations. The classifier was reported to diagnose cytomegalovirus status with high specificity and sensitivity in both the original and validation cohorts. While some public TCRs were present in many individuals, most TCR sequences turned up only very rarely across donors. Correlated functional status among segregating V segments might be attributable to linkage disequilibrium, but an unknown experimental factor could not be ruled out. For the cohort, immune exposure information was limited to CMV serostatus. A later analysis found that HLA-associated TCR beta chains were more clonally expanded and had lower generation probabilities than equally common non-associated chains.

In total, around 600 healthy bone marrow donors made up the cohort. At the time of sampling, all cohort members were nominally healthy, though unrecorded immune exposures were likely present. The donor was CMV seropositive and was included in the group of 250 to 300 seropositive cohort members. A peripheral blood sample was collected from each donor, and TCR beta sequencing was performed on peripheral blood mononuclear cells. Genomic DNA was extracted from the blood cell samples with the Qiagen DNeasy Blood Extraction Kit. Sequencing used PBMCs. The chain is encoded by TRBV5-4 joined to TRBJ1-5, with TRBD1 identical over 8 junction bases. This receptor was identified in a male donor in good health and CMV-seropositive. The bases read TGTGCCAGCAGCCTGACAGGGGAGCCCCAGCATTTT. Its amino acids are CASSLTGEPQHF.